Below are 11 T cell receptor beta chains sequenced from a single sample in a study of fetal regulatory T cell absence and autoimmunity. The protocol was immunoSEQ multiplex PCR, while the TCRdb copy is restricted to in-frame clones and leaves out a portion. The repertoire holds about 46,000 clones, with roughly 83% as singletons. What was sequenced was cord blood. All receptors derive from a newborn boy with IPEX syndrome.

The chain's CDR3 is CASSLALAGGGNEQFF. CDR3 sequence (DNA): TGCGCCAGCAGCTTGGCTTTAGCGGGAGGGGGTAATGAGCAGTTCTTC. This chain connects TRBV5-1 to TRBJ2-1; TRBD2 agrees at 11 bases. This CDR3 spans 16 amino acids. The germline gives CDR1 SGHRS, CDR2 YFSETQ. V shed 0 bases and J 7 bases; nucleotides not matched to a gene: 6.

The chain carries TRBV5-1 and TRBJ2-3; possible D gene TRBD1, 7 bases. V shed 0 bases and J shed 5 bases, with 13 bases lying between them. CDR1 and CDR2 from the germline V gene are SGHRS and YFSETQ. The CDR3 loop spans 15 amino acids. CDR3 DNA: TGCGCCAGCAGCTTGGGGCAGGGGGAGGTAGATACGCAGTATTTT. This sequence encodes CASSLGQGEVDTQYF.

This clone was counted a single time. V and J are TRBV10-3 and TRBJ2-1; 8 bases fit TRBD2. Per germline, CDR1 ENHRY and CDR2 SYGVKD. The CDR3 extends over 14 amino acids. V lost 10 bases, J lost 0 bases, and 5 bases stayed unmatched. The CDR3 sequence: CATGSGSSYNEQFF. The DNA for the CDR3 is TGTGCCACCGGGAGCGGGAGCTCCTACAATGAGCAGTTCTTC.

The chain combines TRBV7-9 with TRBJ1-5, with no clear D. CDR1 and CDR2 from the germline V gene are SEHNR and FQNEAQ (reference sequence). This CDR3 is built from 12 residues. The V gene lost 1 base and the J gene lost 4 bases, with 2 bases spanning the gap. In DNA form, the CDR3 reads TGTGCCAGCAGCTTAGAAAATCAGCCCCAGCATTTT. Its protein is CASSLENQPQHF.

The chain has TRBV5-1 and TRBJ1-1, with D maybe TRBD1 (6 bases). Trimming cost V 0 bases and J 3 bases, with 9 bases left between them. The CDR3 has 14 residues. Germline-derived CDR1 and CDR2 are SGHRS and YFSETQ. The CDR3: CASSLGKGDTEAFF. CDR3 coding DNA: TGCGCCAGCAGCTTGGGGAAGGGGGACACTGAAGCTTTCTTT.

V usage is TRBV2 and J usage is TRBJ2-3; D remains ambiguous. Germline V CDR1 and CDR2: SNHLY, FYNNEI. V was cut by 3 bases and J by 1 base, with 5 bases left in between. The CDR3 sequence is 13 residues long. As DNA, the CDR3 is TGTGCCAGCAGTGACCCGGGCACAGATACGCAGTATTTT. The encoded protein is CASSDPGTDTQYF.

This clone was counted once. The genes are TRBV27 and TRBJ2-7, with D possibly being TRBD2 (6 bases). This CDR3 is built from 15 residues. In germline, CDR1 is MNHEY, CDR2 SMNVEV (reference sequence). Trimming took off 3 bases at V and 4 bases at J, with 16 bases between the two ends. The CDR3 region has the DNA TGTGCCAGCAGTTTTGGGAGTTTTGGGGGGTACGAGCAGTACTTC. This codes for CASSFGSFGGYEQYF.

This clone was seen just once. Here the CDR3 DNA reads TGTGCCAGCAGCCTCACCGGACGGAGCTCTGGAAACACCATATATTTT. Translating gives CASSLTGRSSGNTIYF. V gene TRBV9 combines with J gene TRBJ1-3; D is ambiguous. There are 16 residues in the CDR3. V shed 4 bases and J shed 0 bases, with 14 bases lying between them. Per the germline V gene, CDR1 is SGDLS and CDR2 is YYNGEE.

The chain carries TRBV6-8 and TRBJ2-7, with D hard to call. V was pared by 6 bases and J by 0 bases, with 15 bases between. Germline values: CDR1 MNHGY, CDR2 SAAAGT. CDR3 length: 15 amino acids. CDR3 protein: CASRVARLNSYEQYF. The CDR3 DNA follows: TGTGCCAGCAGGGTGGCCAGACTTAACTCCTACGAGCAGTACTTC.

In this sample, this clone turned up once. The CDR3 nucleotides read TGTGCCAGCACCCCTCACCCCCGCGGGGGGTACAATGAGCAGTTCTTC. Translated: CASTPHPRGGYNEQFF. This chain links TRBV9 with TRBJ2-1, with TRBD2 matching 8 bases. The CDR3 has 16 amino acids. The V and J ends lost 6 bases and 4 bases, in that order; junction bases with no gene match: 12. Germline V CDR1 and CDR2: SGDLS, YYNGEE. Full variable domain (remainder filled in from reference TRBV9 and TRBJ2-1): DSGVTQTPKHLITATGQRVTLRCSPRSGDLSVYWYQQSLDQGLQFLIQYYNGEERAKGNILERFSAQQFPDLHSELNLSSLELGDSALYFCASTPHPRGGYNEQFFGPGTRLTVL.

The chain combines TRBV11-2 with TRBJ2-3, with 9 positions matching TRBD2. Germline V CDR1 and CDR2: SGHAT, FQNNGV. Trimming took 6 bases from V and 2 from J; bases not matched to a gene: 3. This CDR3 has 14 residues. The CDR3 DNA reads TGTGCCAGCAGACTAGCGGGCGACACAGATACGCAGTATTTT. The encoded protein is CASRLAGDTDTQYF. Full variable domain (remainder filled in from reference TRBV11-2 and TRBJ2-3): EAGVAQSPRYKIIEKRQSVAFWCNPISGHATLYWYQQILGQGPKLLIQFQNNGVVDDSQLPKDRFSAERLKGVDSTLKIQPAKLEDSAVYLCASRLAGDTDTQYFGPGTRLTVL.